This entry lists 18 T cell receptor beta chains sequenced from one sample in a study of regulatory T cells in long-lasting Graves disease. Regarding time point: newly diagnosed GD, antithyroid drugs for less than 3 months. After RNA was extracted from PBMCs, the TCR library was made from it. Arm-PCR of CDR3 regions and iRepertoire HTBI primers were the basis on which TCR beta libraries were built. TCRdb re-called the multiplex PCR reads with MiXCR, one entry per CDR3 protein. The sample includes 450,000 to 600,000 distinct CDR3 sequences, 13% seen only once; the top ten take about 10%. These same data were also listed under a study on T cells in Graves' hyperthyroidism and ophthalmopathy.

The sequencing here drew on peripheral blood mononuclear cells (PBMCs), taken at new diagnosis, from a patient treated with antithyroid drugs. The origin of the receptors is a man aged 25 to 45 with Graves disease.

V usage is TRBV7-9 and J usage is TRBJ2-3; the match to TRBD2 covers 8 bases. Matching the DNA end better, TRBJ2-7 makes the J call doubtful. This CDR3 has 15 residues. Germline CDR1 is SEHNR and CDR2 is FQNEAQ (reference sequence). CDR3 sequence reads: CASSLDMASGYEQYF. The DNA for the CDR3 is TGTGCCAGCAGCTTAGACATGGCTAGCGGGTACGAGCAGTACTTC.

This clonotype appeared many times. The gene calls are TRBV18 and TRBJ1-1, with 8 nucleotides matching TRBD1. Germline CDR1 is KGHSH and CDR2 is LQKENI. The CDR3 spans 13 residues. V shed 7 bases, J shed 3 bases, and the junction held 4 bases outside the gene matches. CDR3 loop: CASFTGGYTEAFF. The CDR3 DNA reads TGTGCCAGCTTTACAGGGGGGTACACTGAAGCTTTCTTT.

In its sample, this clonotype was seen many times. Here the CDR3 reads CSVSPTGGAPGEQYF. The DNA of the CDR3 is TGCAGCGTTTCCCCGACAGGGGGCGCGCCGGGCGAGCAGTACTTC. The chain couples TRBV29-1 to TRBJ2-7; 10 bases agree with TRBD1. This CDR3 has 15 residues. The V segment lost 5 bases and the J segment 6 bases; nucleotides outside the gene matches: 13. CDR1 and CDR2 (germline): SQVTM, ANQGSEA.

Only a few counts were recorded for this clonotype. One end of the junction does not line up with germline, which may come from a read error. The chain carries TRBV19 and TRBJ2-7; weak D call: TRBD2 (5 bases). The V gene's germline CDR1 is LNHDA and CDR2 SQIVND (reference sequence). The CDR3 consists of 14 residues. For the CDR3, the DNA is TGTGCCAGTAGTATATGGCACTCAGACTACGAGCGGTACTTC. Encoded protein: CASSIWHSDYERYF.

This clonotype was seen ten or more times. This chain links TRBV20-1 with TRBJ2-5; either TRBD1 or TRBD2 may fit D (5 bases each). Between the trimmed V and J ends, which lost 4 bases and 5 bases, there was a span of 20 bases. The CDR3 totals 15 residues. CDR1 and CDR2 from the germline V gene are DFQATT and SNEGSKA (reference sequence). CDR3: CSANAPRGVAETQYF. CDR3 bases: TGCAGTGCTAACGCCCCCAGAGGGGTGGCCGAGACCCAGTACTTC.

This clonotype was found many times. The gene calls are TRBV7-2 and TRBJ2-3; TRBD2 matches at 8 bases. The CDR3 loop spans 15 amino acids. Germline V gene sequence: CDR1 SGHTA, CDR2 FQGNSA. V was pared by 0 bases and J by 4 bases, with 3 bases of the junction left unmatched. CDR3 nucleotide sequence: TGTGCCAGCAGCTTAGCTAGCGGGATAGCAGATACGCAGTATTTT. This codes for CASSLASGIADTQYF.

There are many counts of this clonotype. The V and J genes are TRBV29-1 and TRBJ2-3, with D unresolved. With 5 bases removed from V and 4 bases from J, the gap between germline ends came to 13 bases. This CDR3 spans 13 amino acids. Germline V CDR1 and CDR2: SQVTM, ANQGSEA. The CDR3 DNA reads TGCAGCGTTAATCCCCCCTCCCCAGATACGCAGTATTTT. Its translation is CSVNPPSPDTQYF.

This clonotype was seen a handful of times. The genes are TRBV30 and TRBJ2-7; the D gene could be TRBD1 or TRBD2 (5 bases each). Germline V gene sequence: CDR1 GTSNPN, CDR2 SVGIG (reference sequence). Trimming removed 7 bases at V and 5 bases at J, with 21 bases between. The CDR3 length is 14 residues. The CDR3 loop reads CAFGMDGTRDEQYF. Here the CDR3 DNA reads TGTGCCTTCGGGATGGACGGGACCAGGGACGAGCAGTACTTC.

This sequence joins TRBV6-1 and TRBJ1-1, with TRBD1 matching 8 bases. This CDR3 spans 13 amino acids. J gave up 6 bases and V 6 bases, and 6 bases lay outside the gene matches. Germline lookup yields CDR1 MNHNS and CDR2 SASEGT. CDR3 residues: CASSPQGAAEAFF. CDR3 nucleotides: TGTGCCAGCAGCCCCCAGGGGGCCGCTGAAGCTTTCTTT.

This clonotype came up once. The chain uses TRBV20-1 and TRBJ2-7; D is possibly TRBD2 (6 bases). This CDR3 region has 15 residues. Germline loops: CDR1 DFQATT, CDR2 SNEGSKA (reference sequence). V was trimmed by 0 bases and J by 3 bases, leaving 15 bases between them. CDR3 region: CSARDIREINYEQYF. CDR3 DNA sequence: TGCAGTGCTAGAGATATCCGGGAGATTAACTACGAGCAGTACTTC.

Ten or more counts support this clonotype. The chain uses TRBV12-3 or TRBV12-4 and TRBJ2-2; 10 bases agree with TRBD2. The CDR3 has 19 residues. J lost 5 bases, V lost 5 bases, and 17 bases had no gene match. This chain's CDR3 is CASSPLLAGEGGVTGELFF. The CDR3 bases are TGTGCCAGCAGTCCCCTTCTAGCGGGGGAAGGAGGGGTTACCGGGGAGCTGTTTTTT.

This clonotype is a singleton in its sample. This could be a read error, since a much larger clone is one nucleotide away. This rearrangement joins TRBV12-3 or TRBV12-4 to TRBJ2-3; D remains unclear. V was pared by 4 bases and J by 7 bases, with 9 bases between. The CDR3 is 12 amino acids. The CDR3 reads CASSSWVNTQYF. CDR3 nucleotide sequence: TGTGCCAGCAGTTCTTGGGTGAATACGCAGTATTTT.

This clonotype was recorded at least ten times. The chain is built from TRBV9 and TRBJ1-2; D gene uncertain. This CDR3 has 12 residues. Germline V gene sequence: CDR1 SGDLS, CDR2 YYNGEE. V lost 3 bases to trimming and J lost 7 bases, with 10 bases between them. The CDR3 DNA reads as TGTGCCAGCAGCGGGGAGACCGGTGGCTACACCTTC. Protein sequence: CASSGETGGYTF.

This clonotype was found many times. The rearrangement joins TRBV27 to TRBJ2-5; possible D gene TRBD1, 6 bases. CDR1 is MNHEY and CDR2 is SMNVEV in the germline V gene (reference sequence). CDR3 length: 14 residues. V shed 6 bases and J shed 7 bases, with 18 bases lying between them. As DNA, the CDR3 is TGTGCCAGCAGGCTCAGCAACAGGGCTGGGACCCAGTACTTC. It yields the protein CASRLSNRAGTQYF.

The chain recombines TRBV5-6 with TRBJ1-5, with unresolved D. The CDR3 spans 14 residues. Germline V gives CDR1 SGHDT, CDR2 YYEEEE. The V gene lost 3 bases and the J gene lost 3 bases, with 10 bases spanning the gap. In DNA, the CDR3 is TGTGCCAGCAGCTCTTCCCCGAACAATCAGCCCCAGCATTTT. This encodes CASSSSPNNQPQHF. The full variable domain, its missing parts supplied by reference TRBV5-6 and TRBJ1-5, is DAGVTQSPTHLIKTRGQQVTLRCSPKSGHDTVSWYQQALGQGPQFIFQYYEEEERQRGNFPDRFSGHQFPNYSSELNVNALLLGDSALYLCASSSSPNNQPQHFGDGTRLSIL.

This clonotype was detected ten times or more. The chain uses TRBV12-3 or TRBV12-4 and TRBJ1-2, with 10 nucleotides matching TRBD1. The CDR3 is made up of 15 amino acids. Losses at the gene ends were 5 bases for V and 4 bases for J; bases not matched to a gene: 7. CDR3 loop: CASSLRDRGGYGYTF. CDR3 bases: TGTGCCAGCAGTCTCCGGGACAGGGGTGGCTATGGCTACACCTTC.

This clonotype has a count of ten or more. The chain has TRBV10-3 and TRBJ2-1; the D gene is possibly TRBD2 (6 bases). The germline gives CDR1 ENHRY, CDR2 SYGVKD. The V end lost 9 bases, the J end lost 7 bases, and 19 bases lay between the germline ends. The CDR3 covers 14 residues. The CDR3 coding sequence is TGTGCCATGGGCCAGCCCGATGGGAGGAATGAGCAGTTCTTC. It translates to CAMGQPDGRNEQFF.

This clonotype was seen a few times. V gene TRBV7-3 combines with J gene TRBJ2-1, with 8 bases aligning to TRBD1. J lost 0 bases, V lost 5 bases, and 12 bases had no gene match. CDR3 length equals 18 residues. Germline V lookup: CDR1 SGHTA, CDR2 FQGTGA. CDR3 sequence reads: CASSLRTGPWDSYNEQFF. As DNA, the CDR3 is TGTGCCAGCAGCCTGAGGACAGGGCCCTGGGACTCCTACAATGAGCAGTTCTTC.